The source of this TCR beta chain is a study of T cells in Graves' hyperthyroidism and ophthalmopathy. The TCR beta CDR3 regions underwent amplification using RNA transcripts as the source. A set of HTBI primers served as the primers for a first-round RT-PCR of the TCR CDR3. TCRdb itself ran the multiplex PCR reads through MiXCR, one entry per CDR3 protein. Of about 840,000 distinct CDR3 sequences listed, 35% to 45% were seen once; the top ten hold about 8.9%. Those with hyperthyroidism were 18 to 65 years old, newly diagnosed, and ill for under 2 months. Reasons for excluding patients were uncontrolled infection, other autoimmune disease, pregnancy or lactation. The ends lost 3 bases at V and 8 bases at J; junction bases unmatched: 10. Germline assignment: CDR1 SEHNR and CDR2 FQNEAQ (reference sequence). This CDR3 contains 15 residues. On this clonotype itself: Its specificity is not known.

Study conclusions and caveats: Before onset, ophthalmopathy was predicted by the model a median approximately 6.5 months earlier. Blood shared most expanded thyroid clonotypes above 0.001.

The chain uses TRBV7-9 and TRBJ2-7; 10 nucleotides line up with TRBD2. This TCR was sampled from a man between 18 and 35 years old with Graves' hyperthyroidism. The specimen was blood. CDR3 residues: CASSLAELAGEKQYF. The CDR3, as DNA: TGTGCCAGCAGCTTGGCGGAGCTAGCGGGAGAGAAGCAGTACTTC.